These 3 T cell receptor beta chains originate from one sample sequenced in a study of a mutant IDH1 vaccine in newly diagnosed glioma. Sequenced by immunoSEQ multiplex PCR; TCRdb stores in-frame clones only, minus some. The table lists about 92,000 clones, 83% of them singletons. The sample's time point: baseline, week 1 (first vaccination visit). Treatment meaning: pre-vaccination baseline after standard-of-care therapy. The sequences come from PBMCs, collected from a glioma patient treated with radiotherapy, temozolomide or both. Receptors originate from a woman aged 45 to 65 with glioma.

The CDR3 DNA is TGTGCCAGCAGTTTAGGAGTTTCTGGAGAACTGTTTTTT. It encodes CASSLGVSGELFF. This rearrangement joins TRBV27 to TRBJ1-4; no reliable D call. The CDR3 runs 13 residues. CDR1 is MNHEY and CDR2 is SMNVEV in the germline V gene (reference sequence). V was trimmed by 2 bases and J by 12 bases, leaving 13 bases between them.

DNA of the CDR3: TGTGCCATCAGTGAAACTATAGGACAGGGGTCCCTCGTGGACACCATATATTTT. Its protein is CAISETIGQGSLVDTIYF. This rearrangement joins TRBV10-3 to TRBJ1-3, with TRBD1 matching over 9 bases. CDR1 and CDR2 from the germline V gene are ENHRY and SYGVKD. J gave up 8 bases and V 3 bases, and 17 bases lay outside the gene matches. The CDR3 length is 18 residues.

V gene TRBV27 combines with J gene TRBJ2-6, with 7 bases matching TRBD1. Germline assignment: CDR1 MNHEY and CDR2 SMNVEV (reference sequence). This CDR3 has 17 amino acids. J was trimmed by 0 bases and V by 8 bases; bases with no gene match: 10. CDR3 protein: CASRPAGGSSGANVLTF. CDR3 DNA: TGTGCCAGCCGACCAGCAGGGGGATCCTCTGGGGCCAACGTCCTGACTTTC.